Given below is one TCR beta chain in context. The antigen is not known. This sample stems from a study of T-cell memory formation after mild COVID-19. Study-level information: Clusters were largely donor specific.

Amplification by 5'RACE using constant-segment primers produced TCR alpha and TCR beta cDNA libraries that carried sample barcodes and UMIs. TCRdb redid the calling of the 5' RACE reads with MiXCR, one entry per CDR3 protein. The sample lists 550,000 to 600,000 distinct CDR3 sequences, roughly a fifth occurring once. The V end lost 4 bases, the J end lost 4 bases, and 11 bases lay between the germline ends. The CDR3 is 12 residues long. The V gene's germline CDR1 is DFQATT and CDR2 SNEGSKA (reference sequence). Study-wide results and caveats: Shrinking CD4+ clones resided mostly in CM and EM, and CD8+ ones in EMRA. Researchers found some responding clones in pre-infection memory, a sign that cross-reactive memory joined.

The clonotype comes from an adult woman who had mild COVID-19 (a few samples of this study predate the infection). Cell type and time point are not known. Source material: PBMCs or a T cell subset sorted from them (not recorded which). The rearrangement joins TRBV20-1 to TRBJ2-7; D ambiguous. The CDR3 sequence: CSANGGRYEQYF. The DNA for the CDR3 is TGCAGTGCTAACGGTGGTCGGTACGAGCAGTACTTC.